This T cell receptor (beta chain) appears in the sequencing data of a study of T cell repertoires in cytomegalovirus infection. Germline values: CDR1 SEHNR, CDR2 FQNEAQ (reference sequence). Trimming cost V 10 bases and J 1 base, with 10 bases left between them. The CDR3 has 12 amino acids. Regarding this clonotype: The antigen remains undetermined.

Each CDR3 protein is one row after TCRdb ran MiXCR on the reads. The sample holds about 89,000 distinct CDR3 sequences, approximately 30% seen once. The J gene is TRBJ1-1, the V gene TRBV7-9; D call uncertain. The sequence was collected from a human donor in good health (CMV status not recorded). Some clones in this sample may be carry-over from other donors' samples. The material sequenced was CD8+ T cells from cultured PBMCs, taken from culture after CMV antigen stimulation. DNA for the CDR3: TGTGCCACCGCGGACGGGAACACTGAAGCTTTCTTT. Translating gives CATADGNTEAFF. The variable domain in full, completed from reference TRBV7-9 and TRBJ1-1, reads DTGVSQNPRHKITKRGQNVTFRCDPISEHNRLYWYRQTLGQGPEFLTYFQNEAQLEKSRLLSDRFSAERPKGSFSTLEIQRTEQGDSAMYLCATADGNTEAFFGQGTRLTVV.